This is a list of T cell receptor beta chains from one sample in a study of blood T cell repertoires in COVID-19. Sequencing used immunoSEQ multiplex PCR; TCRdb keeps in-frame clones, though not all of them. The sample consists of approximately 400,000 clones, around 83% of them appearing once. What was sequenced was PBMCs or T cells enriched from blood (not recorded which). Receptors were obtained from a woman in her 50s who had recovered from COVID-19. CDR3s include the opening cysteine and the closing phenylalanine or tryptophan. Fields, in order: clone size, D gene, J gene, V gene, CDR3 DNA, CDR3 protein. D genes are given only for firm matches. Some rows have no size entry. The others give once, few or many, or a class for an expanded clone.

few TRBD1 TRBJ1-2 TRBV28 TGTGCCAGCAGTACAACTACAGGGGGCACGGGCTACACCTTC CASSTTTGGTGYTF
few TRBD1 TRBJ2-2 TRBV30 TGTGCCTGGAGCGGACTCCCCTACAGGGGTACCGGGGAGCTGTTTTTT CAWSGLPYRGTGELFF
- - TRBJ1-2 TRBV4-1 TGCGCCAGCAGCCAACAGGGATCCTATGGCTACACCTTC CASSQQGSYGYTF
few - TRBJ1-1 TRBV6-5 TGTGCCAGCAGCCCAAAGACAGGCCTCATCACTGAAGCTTTCTTT CASSPKTGLITEAFF
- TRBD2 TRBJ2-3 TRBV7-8 TGTGCCAGCAGCTTAGCGGCGGTAGCGGGAAACACAGATACGCAGTATTTT CASSLAAVAGNTDTQYF
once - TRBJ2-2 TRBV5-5 TGTGCCAGCAGCTCACAAGTTGGGACTGGCTACACCGGGGAGCTGTTTTTT CASSSQVGTGYTGELFF
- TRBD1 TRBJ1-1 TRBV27 TGTGCCAGCAGTTCCAAGGGACAGTTGAACACTGAAGCTTTCTTT CASSSKGQLNTEAFF
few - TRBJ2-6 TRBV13 TGTGCCAGCAGCTTTTCCCGCCCCAGCTCTGGGGCCAACGTCCTGACTTTC CASSFSRPSSGANVLTF
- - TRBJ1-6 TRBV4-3 TGCGCCAGCAGCCCAGGCCACAGGCCCAATTCACCCCTCCACTTT CASSPGHRPNSPLHF
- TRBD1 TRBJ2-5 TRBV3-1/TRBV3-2 TGTGCCAGCAGCCAAGATGGGACAGGGGGCCGCGAGACCCAGTACTTC CASSQDGTGGRETQYF
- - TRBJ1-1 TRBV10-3 TGTGCCATCGGGGGGAAGGGAGACACTGAAGCTTTCTTT CAIGGKGDTEAFF
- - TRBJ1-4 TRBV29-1 TGCAGCGTTTGGGGGCTCAATGAAAAACTGTTTTTT CSVWGLNEKLFF
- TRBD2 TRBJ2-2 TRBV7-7 TGTGCCAGCAGCCCGGGACTAGCGGGAGTTCAGGGGATAAACACCGGGGAGCTGTTTTTT CASSPGLAGVQGINTGELFF
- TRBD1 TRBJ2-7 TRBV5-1 TGCGCCAGCAGCGGACAGGGAGACGAGCAGTACTTC CASSGQGDEQYF
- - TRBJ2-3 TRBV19 TGTGCCAGGCCCGATACCCACTTAACCACAGATACGCAGTATTTT CARPDTHLTTDTQYF
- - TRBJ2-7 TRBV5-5 TGTGCCAGCAGCTTGGCAGTCTACGAGCAGTACTTC CASSLAVYEQYF
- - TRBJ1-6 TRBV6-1 TGTGCCAGCAGTGAAGCGGTTGTTACATCCTCCTATAATTCACCCCTCCACTTT CASSEAVVTSSYNSPLHF
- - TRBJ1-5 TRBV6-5 TGTGCCACCGCGGGGGGGGCAGGACAGCCCCAGCATTTT CATAGGAGQPQHF
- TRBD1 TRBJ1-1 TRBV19 TGTGCCAGTAGATTGACAGGGTTGAACACTGAAGCTTTCTTT CASRLTGLNTEAFF
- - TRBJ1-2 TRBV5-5 TGTGCCAGCAGCTCTTCAGGGAATGGCTACACCTTC CASSSSGNGYTF
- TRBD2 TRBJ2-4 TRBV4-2 TGTGCCAGCAGCCAAGAGGGCGGGGGGGCCAAAAACATTCAGTACTTC CASSQEGGGAKNIQYF
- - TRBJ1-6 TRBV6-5 TGTGCCAGCAGCCTAAAAGGCAGGGGAACTTCACCCCTCCACTTT CASSLKGRGTSPLHF
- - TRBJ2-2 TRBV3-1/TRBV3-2 TGTGCCAGCAGCGGCGTGGGCCTACCCACCGGGGAGCTGTTTTTT CASSGVGLPTGELFF
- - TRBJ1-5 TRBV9 TGTGCCAGCAGCGTTAGAGGGGGTAGCCAGCCCCAGCATTTT CASSVRGGSQPQHF
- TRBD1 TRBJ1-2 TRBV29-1 TGCAGCGTTGAATCGACAGGGGCGGGTGGCTACACCTTC CSVESTGAGGYTF
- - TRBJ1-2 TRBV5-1 TGCGCCAGCAGCGGGGGGAACTATGGCTACACCTTC CASSGGNYGYTF